This T cell receptor beta chain emerged from a study of beta chain features in type 1 diabetes. Overall study results and limits: Shortening that was moderate but significant affected the TCRB CDR3s of Type 1 diabetes patients in all four CD4+ subsets.

Worth noting for this clone: Its antigen remains unknown.

Since all of the isolated RNA was reverse transcribed, expressed TCRB transcripts were what got sequenced. Clones were sequenced by immunoSEQ multiplex PCR, and TCRdb holds only the in-frame ones, with some missing. The repertoire holds around 260,000 clones, with roughly 20% as singletons. Germline CDR1 reads MDHEN; CDR2 reads SYDVKM. This CDR3 has 14 residues. The V and J ends lost 4 bases and 3 bases respectively, with 9 bases between them. V usage is TRBV28 and J usage is TRBJ2-2; D perhaps matches TRBD2 (6 bases). The receptor was isolated from a woman aged 40 to 50 with type 1 diabetes. Sequenced material: naive CD4+ T cells from blood. DNA of the CDR3: TGTGCCAGCAGTTGGCGGGGAGACACCGGGGAGCTGTTTTTT. Protein: CASSWRGDTGELFF.